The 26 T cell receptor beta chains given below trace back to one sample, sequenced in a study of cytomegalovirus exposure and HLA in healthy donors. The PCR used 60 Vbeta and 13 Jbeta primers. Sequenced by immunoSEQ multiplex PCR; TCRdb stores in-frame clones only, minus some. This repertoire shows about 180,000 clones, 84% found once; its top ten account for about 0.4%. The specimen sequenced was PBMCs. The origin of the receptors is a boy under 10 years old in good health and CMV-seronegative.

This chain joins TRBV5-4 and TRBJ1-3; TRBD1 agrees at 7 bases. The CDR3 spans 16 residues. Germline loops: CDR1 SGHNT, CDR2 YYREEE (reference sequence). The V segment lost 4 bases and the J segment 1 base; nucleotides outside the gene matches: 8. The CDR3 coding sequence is TGTGCCAGCAGCATAACTAACAGGGGATCTGGAAACACCATATATTTT. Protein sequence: CASSITNRGSGNTIYF.

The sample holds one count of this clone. Written as DNA, the CDR3 is TGTGCCAGCAGCTTCTACCTTACCCCAGGGGAGACCCAGTACTTC. The encoded protein is CASSFYLTPGETQYF. The gene calls are TRBV11-2 and TRBJ2-5; weak D call: TRBD1 (5 bases). The germline V gene encodes CDR1 SGHAT and CDR2 FQNNGV. The V end lost 3 bases, the J end lost 5 bases, and 16 bases lay between the germline ends. The CDR3 has 15 residues.

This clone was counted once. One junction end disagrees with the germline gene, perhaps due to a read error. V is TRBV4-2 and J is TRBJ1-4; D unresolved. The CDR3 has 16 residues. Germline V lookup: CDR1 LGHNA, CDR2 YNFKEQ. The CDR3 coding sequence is TGTGCCAGCACCCAAAGGAGAGCTGAGGGATTAGAAAAACTGTTTTTT. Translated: CASTQRRAEGLEKLFF.

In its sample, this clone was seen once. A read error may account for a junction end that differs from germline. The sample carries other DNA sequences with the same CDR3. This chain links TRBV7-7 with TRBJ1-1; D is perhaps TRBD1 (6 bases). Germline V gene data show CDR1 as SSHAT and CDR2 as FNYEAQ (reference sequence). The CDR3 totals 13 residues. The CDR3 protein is CASSLDRNTEAFF. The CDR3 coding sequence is TGTGCTAGCAGCCTGGACAGAAACACTGAAGCTTTCTTT.

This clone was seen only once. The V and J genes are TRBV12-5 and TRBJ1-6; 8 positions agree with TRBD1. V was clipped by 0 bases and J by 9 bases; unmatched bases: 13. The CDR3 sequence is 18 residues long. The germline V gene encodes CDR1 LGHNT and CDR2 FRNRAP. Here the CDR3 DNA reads TGTGCTAGTGGTTTGGTAGTCTTAGGGACAGGAGATTCTTCACCCCTCCACTTT. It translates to CASGLVVLGTGDSSPLHF.

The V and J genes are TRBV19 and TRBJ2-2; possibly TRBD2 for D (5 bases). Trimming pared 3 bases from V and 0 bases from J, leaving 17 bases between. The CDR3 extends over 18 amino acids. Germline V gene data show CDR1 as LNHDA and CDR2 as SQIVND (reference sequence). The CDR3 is CASSIDIGRATNTGELFF. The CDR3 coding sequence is TGTGCCAGTAGTATCGATATAGGGCGGGCCACGAACACCGGGGAGCTGTTTTTT. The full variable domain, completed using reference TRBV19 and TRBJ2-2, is DGGITQSPKYLFRKEGQNVTLSCEQNLNHDAMYWYRQDPGQGLRLIYYSQIVNDFQKGDIAEGYSVSREKKESFPLTVTSAQKNPTAFYLCASSIDIGRATNTGELFFGEGSRLTVL.

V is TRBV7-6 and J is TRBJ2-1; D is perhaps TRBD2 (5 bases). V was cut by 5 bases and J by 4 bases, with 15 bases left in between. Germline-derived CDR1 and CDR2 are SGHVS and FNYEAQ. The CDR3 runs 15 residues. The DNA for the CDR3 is TGTGCCAGCAGCCCCTCAGCGGTACTATACAATGAGCAGTTCTTC. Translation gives CASSPSAVLYNEQFF.

The CDR3: CASSIIAGTYEQYF. The CDR3 bases are TGTGCCAGCAGTATCATAGCGGGTACCTACGAGCAGTACTTC. The chain links TRBV28 to TRBJ2-7, with 7 bases matching TRBD2. J gave up 2 bases and V 5 bases, and 6 bases lay outside the gene matches. Germline CDR1 reads MDHEN; CDR2 reads SYDVKM. This CDR3 contains 14 residues.

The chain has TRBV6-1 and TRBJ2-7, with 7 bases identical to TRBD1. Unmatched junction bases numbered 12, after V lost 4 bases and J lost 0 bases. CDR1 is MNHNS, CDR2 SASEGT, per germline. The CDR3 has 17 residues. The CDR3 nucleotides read TGTGCCAGCAGTGCTGGGGACAGAGACAGAAGCTCCTACGAGCAGTACTTC. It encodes CASSAGDRDRSSYEQYF.

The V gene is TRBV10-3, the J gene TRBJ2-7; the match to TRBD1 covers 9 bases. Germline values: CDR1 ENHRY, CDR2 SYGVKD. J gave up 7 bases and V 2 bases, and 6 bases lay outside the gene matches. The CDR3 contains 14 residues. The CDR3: CAISERGQGSEQYF. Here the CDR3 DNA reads TGTGCCATCAGTGAGAGGGGACAGGGATCAGAGCAGTACTTC.

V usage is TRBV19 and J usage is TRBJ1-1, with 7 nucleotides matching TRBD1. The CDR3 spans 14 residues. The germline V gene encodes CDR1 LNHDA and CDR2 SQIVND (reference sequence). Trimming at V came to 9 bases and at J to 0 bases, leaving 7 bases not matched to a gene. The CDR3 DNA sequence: TGTGCCAGCCTCCGGACAGGCATGAACACTGAAGCTTTCTTT. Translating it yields CASLRTGMNTEAFF.

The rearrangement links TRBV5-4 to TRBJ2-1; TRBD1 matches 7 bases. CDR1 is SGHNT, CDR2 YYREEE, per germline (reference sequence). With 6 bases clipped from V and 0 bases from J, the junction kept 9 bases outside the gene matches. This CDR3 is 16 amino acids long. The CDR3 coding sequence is TGTGCCAGCAACAACCCTGGGGACAGCTCCTACAATGAGCAGTTCTTC. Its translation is CASNNPGDSSYNEQFF.

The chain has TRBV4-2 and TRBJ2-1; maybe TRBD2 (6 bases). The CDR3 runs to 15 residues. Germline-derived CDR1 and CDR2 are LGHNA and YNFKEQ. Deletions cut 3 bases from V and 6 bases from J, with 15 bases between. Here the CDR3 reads CASSQPGLRPNEQFF. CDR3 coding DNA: TGTGCCAGCAGCCAGCCGGGACTCAGGCCCAATGAGCAGTTCTTC.

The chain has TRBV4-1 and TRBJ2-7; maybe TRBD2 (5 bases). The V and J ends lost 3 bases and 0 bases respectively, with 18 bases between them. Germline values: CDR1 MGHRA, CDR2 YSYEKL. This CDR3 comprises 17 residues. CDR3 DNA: TGCGCCAGCAGCCAGGGCGGACTTGTCCTGAGCTCCTACGAGCAGTACTTC. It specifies CASSQGGLVLSSYEQYF.

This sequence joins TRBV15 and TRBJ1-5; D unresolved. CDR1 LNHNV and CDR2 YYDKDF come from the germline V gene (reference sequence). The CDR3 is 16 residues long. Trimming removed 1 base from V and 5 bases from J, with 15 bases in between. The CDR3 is CATSRGVNPIHQPQHF. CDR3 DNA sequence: TGTGCCACCAGCAGAGGAGTGAACCCCATACATCAGCCCCAGCATTTT.

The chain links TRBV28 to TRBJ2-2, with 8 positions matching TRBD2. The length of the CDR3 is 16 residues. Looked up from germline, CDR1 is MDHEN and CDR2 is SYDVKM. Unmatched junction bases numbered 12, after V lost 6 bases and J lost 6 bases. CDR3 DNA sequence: TGTGCCAGCAGCAACGGGGGGGGTATTCAGTCCGGGGAGCTGTTTTTT. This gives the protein CASSNGGGIQSGELFF.

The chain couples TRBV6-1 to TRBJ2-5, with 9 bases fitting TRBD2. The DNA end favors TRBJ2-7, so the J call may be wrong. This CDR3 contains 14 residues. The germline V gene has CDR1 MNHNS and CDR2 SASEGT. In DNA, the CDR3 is TGTGCCACTACCGCTGCGGGAGGGGCCTACGAGCAGTACTTC. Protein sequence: CATTAAGGAYEQYF.

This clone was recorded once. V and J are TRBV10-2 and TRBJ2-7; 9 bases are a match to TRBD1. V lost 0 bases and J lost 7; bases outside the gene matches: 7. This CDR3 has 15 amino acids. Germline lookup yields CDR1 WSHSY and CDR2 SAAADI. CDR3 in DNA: TGCGCCAGCAGTGAGTCGGGACAGGGTAATAGAGAGCAGTACTTC. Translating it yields CASSESGQGNREQYF.

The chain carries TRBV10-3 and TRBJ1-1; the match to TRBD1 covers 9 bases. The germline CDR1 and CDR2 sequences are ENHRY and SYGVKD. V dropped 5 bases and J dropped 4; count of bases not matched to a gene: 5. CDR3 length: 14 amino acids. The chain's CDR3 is CAISLGTGPTEAFF. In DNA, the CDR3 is TGTGCCATCAGTCTAGGGACAGGGCCCACTGAAGCTTTCTTT.

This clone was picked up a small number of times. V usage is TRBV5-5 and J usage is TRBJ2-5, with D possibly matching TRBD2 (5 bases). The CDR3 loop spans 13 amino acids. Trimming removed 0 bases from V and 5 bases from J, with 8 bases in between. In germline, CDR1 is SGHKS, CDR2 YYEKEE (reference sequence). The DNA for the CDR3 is TGTGCCAGCAGCTTGGTTAGCGATGAGACCCAGTACTTC. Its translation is CASSLVSDETQYF.

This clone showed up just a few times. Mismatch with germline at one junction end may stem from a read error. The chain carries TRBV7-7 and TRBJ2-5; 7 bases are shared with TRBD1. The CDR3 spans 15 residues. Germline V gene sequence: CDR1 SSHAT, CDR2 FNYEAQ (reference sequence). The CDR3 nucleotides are TGTGCTAGCAAATCCGGGACAGTGGTCCAAGAGACCCAGTACTTC. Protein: CASKSGTVVQETQYF.

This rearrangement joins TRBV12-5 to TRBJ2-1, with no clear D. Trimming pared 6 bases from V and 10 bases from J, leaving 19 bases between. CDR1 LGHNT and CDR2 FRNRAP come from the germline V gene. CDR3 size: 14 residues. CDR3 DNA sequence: TGTGCTAGTGGCACCACACCACCTTCCGGGGAGCAGTTCTTC. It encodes CASGTTPPSGEQFF.

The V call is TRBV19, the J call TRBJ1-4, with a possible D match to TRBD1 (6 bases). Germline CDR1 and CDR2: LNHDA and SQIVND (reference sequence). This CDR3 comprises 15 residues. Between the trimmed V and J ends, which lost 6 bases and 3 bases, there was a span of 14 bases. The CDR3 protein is CASRNPGHSNEKLFF. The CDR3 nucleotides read TGTGCCAGTAGGAATCCGGGACATTCTAATGAAAAACTGTTTTTT.

The CDR3 region is CASSLGLAVNAYEQYF. The CDR3 DNA follows: TGTGCCAGCAGCTTGGGACTAGCGGTTAATGCCTACGAGCAGTACTTC. The genes are TRBV5-5 and TRBJ2-7, with TRBD2 identical over 9 bases. Germline CDR1 reads SGHKS; CDR2 reads YYEKEE (reference sequence). V lost 0 bases and J lost 2; bases outside the gene matches: 6. CDR3 length: 16 residues.

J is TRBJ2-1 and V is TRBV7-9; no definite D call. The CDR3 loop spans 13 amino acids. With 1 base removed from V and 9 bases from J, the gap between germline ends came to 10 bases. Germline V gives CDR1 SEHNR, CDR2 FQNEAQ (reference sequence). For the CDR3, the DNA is TGTGCCAGCAGCTTAGGAGTGAGAAGTGAGCAGTTCTTC. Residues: CASSLGVRSEQFF. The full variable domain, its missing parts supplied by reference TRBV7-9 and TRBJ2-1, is DTGVSQNPRHKITKRGQNVTFRCDPISEHNRLYWYRQTLGQGPEFLTYFQNEAQLEKSRLLSDRFSAERPKGSFSTLEIQRTEQGDSAMYLCASSLGVRSEQFFGPGTRLTVL.

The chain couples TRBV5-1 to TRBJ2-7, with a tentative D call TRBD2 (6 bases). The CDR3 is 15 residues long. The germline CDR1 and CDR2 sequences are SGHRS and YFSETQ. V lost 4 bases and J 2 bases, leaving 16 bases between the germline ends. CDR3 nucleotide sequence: TGCGCCAGCAGCCCGGATGGGGACTCGGCCTACGAGCAGTACTTC. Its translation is CASSPDGDSAYEQYF.